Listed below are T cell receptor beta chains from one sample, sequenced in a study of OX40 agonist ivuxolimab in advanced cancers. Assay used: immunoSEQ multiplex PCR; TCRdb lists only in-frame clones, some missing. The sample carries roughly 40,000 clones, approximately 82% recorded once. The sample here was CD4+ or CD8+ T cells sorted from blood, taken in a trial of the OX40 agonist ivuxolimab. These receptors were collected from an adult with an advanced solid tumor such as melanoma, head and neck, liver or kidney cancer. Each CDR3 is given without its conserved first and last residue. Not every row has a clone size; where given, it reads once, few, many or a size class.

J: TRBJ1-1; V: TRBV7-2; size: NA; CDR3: ASSLAMRNTEAF
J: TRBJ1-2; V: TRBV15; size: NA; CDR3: ATSRDHMGYT
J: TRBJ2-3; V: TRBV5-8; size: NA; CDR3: ASKRGGDTDTQY
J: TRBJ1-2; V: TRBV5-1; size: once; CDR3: ASSRTTGNYGYT
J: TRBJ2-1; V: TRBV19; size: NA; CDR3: ASSISGGGGPNEQF
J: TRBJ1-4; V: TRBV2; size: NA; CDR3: ASSESGATNEKLF
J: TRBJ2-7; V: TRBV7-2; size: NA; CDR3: ASRQPPGGPDYEQY
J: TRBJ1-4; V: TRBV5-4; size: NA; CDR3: ASSLRQGINEKLF
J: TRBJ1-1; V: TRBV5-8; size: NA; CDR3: ASSLGSPGTTEAF
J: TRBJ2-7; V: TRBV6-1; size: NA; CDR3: ASSRTDLFGEQY
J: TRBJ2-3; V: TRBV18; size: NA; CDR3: ASSPDRGGAQY
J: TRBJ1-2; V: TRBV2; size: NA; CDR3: ASGRQGSYGYT
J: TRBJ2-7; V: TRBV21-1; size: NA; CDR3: ASSKNRAVYYEQY
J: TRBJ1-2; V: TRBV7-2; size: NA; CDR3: ASSLDLTNYGYT
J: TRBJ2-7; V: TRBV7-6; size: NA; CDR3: ASSLAGGSYEQY
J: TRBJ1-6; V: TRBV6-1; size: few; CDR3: AVSQGYHNSPLH
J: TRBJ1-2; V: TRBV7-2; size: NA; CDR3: ASSLREGGEET
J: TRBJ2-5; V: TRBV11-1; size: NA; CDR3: ASSLITGGGETQY
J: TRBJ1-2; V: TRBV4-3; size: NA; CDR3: ASSHPDRGDGYT
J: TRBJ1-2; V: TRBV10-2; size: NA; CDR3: ASRGTGGAGYGYT
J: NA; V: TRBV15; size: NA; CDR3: ATSRDGSGLYEQY
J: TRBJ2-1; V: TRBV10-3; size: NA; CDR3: AIKARGEDEQF
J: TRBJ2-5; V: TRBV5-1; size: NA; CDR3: ASSSQGLYQETQY
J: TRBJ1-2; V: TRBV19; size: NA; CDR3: AINRGIYGYT
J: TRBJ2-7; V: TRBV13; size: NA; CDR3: ASTLSRGSYEQY
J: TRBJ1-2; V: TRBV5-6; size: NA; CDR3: ASSLRGAYNYGYT
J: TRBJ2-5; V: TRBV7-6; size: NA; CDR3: ASSLAGLAGNYQETQY
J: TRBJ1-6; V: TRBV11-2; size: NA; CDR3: ASSSRSSYNSPLH
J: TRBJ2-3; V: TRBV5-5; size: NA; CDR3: ASSLGGATDTQY
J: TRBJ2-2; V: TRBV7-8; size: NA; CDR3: ASSLPGSNTGELF